The 30 T cell receptor beta chains below come from one sample, sequenced in a study of radiation and T cells in renal cell carcinoma. TCRdb's copy holds only in-frame clones and misses some; the assay was immunoSEQ multiplex PCR. The profile covers about 130,000 clones, with roughly 80% appearing a single time and under 4% taken by the ten largest. Time point described: baseline pretreatment blood. Described treatment: 15 Gy SBRT to primary tumor, nephrectomy 4 weeks later. Sample: blood, taken from a patient whose treatment included radiotherapy and nephrectomy. These receptor sequences come from a woman in her sixties with renal cell carcinoma.

This clone was seen more than once but under ten times. The chain links TRBV6-1 to TRBJ2-7; possible D gene TRBD1, 5 bases. The germline V gene has CDR1 MNHNS and CDR2 SASEGT. With 2 bases removed from V and 6 bases from J, the gap between germline ends came to 17 bases. The CDR3 has 15 amino acids. CDR3 protein: CASSEIGRVRVEQYF. The CDR3 coding sequence is TGTGCCAGCAGTGAAATTGGCAGGGTTCGGGTCGAGCAGTACTTC.

V and J are TRBV11-2 and TRBJ1-2; 8 positions agree with TRBD1. The germline CDR1 and CDR2 sequences are SGHAT and FQNNGV. V dropped 5 bases and J dropped 7; count of bases not matched to a gene: 6. The CDR3 sequence is 13 residues long. The CDR3 protein is CASSPDRAGGYTF. CDR3 DNA sequence: TGTGCCAGCAGCCCGGACAGGGCGGGTGGCTACACCTTC.

The V and J genes are TRBV14 and TRBJ1-2, with a tentative D call TRBD1 (5 bases). This CDR3 has 16 amino acids. Germline V lookup: CDR1 SGHDN, CDR2 FVKESK. The ends were cut back, 1 base at V and 5 bases at J, with 17 bases in the middle. CDR3 nucleotide sequence: TGTGCCAGCAGCCAAGCCTTCTATAGGGGTAGTTATGGCTACACCTTC. This sequence encodes CASSQAFYRGSYGYTF.

The chain has TRBV9 and TRBJ1-1; D remains unclear. The germline CDR1 and CDR2 sequences are SGDLS and YYNGEE. The V end lost 1 base, the J end lost 4 bases, and 8 bases lay between the germline ends. This CDR3 is 13 amino acids long. The CDR3 DNA is TGTGCCAGCAGCGTAACAGCCTCCACTGAAGCTTTCTTT. It is translated as CASSVTASTEAFF.

The J gene is TRBJ2-3, the V gene TRBV9; 9 positions agree with TRBD2. V shed 4 bases and J 0 bases; nucleotides not matched to a gene: 9. The CDR3 totals 17 residues. Looked up from germline, CDR1 is SGDLS and CDR2 is YYNGEE. The CDR3 loop reads CASSLRGRGGSTDTQYF. CDR3 nucleotides: TGTGCCAGCAGCCTTCGAGGGCGGGGGGGGAGCACAGATACGCAGTATTTT.

This rearrangement joins TRBV7-9 to TRBJ1-1; the D gene is possibly TRBD1 (5 bases). Trimming left V 5 bases short and J 2 bases short, with 9 bases between. Per the germline V gene, CDR1 is SEHNR and CDR2 is FQNEAQ (reference sequence). CDR3 length equals 13 residues. CDR3 bases: TGTGCCAGCAGCCCCACAGGTAACACTGAAGCTTTCTTT. Amino acids: CASSPTGNTEAFF.

This clone has a single count. The rearrangement uses TRBV1 and TRBJ1-5; the table's D call of TRBD1 was not tested on the DNA. TRBV1 is flagged as a pseudogene. The CDR3 contains 15 residues. CDR3 bases: TGCACCAGCAGCCAATCCAGGGGACGCAATCAGCCCCAGCATTTT. This translates into CTSSQSRGRNQPQHF.

This clone has just a few counts. This CDR3 is CSVELRDRGYEQYF. CDR3 nucleotides: TGCAGCGTTGAACTGCGGGACAGGGGCTACGAGCAGTACTTC. The chain carries TRBV29-1 and TRBJ2-7, with 10 bases that match TRBD1. Germline loops: CDR1 SQVTM, CDR2 ANQGSEA. The CDR3 consists of 14 residues. V shed 2 bases, J shed 3 bases, and the junction held 4 bases outside the gene matches.

The chain is built from TRBV2 and TRBJ2-4; the D is unclear. CDR3 length: 13 amino acids. V was shortened by 0 bases and J by 6 bases, with 6 bases between the two germline ends. Germline V gives CDR1 SNHLY, CDR2 FYNNEI. The CDR3 is CASSEALANIQYF. The CDR3 DNA is TGTGCCAGCAGTGAAGCGCTGGCAAACATTCAGTACTTC.

The chain carries TRBV4-1 and TRBJ1-1; the D is unclear. Germline V gene data show CDR1 as MGHRA and CDR2 as YSYEKL. The V and J ends lost 2 bases and 1 base respectively, with 2 bases between them. The CDR3 is 12 residues long. The CDR3 sequence is CASSQQNTEAFF. The DNA for the CDR3 is TGCGCCAGCAGCCAACAGAACACTGAAGCTTTCTTT.

CDR3 nucleotides: TGTGCCAGCAGTTTAAGGGGGGGGGAATCCCCCCATGAGCAGTTCTTC. Its translation is CASSLRGGESPHEQFF. This rearrangement joins TRBV2 to TRBJ2-1, with D tentatively TRBD2 (7 bases). Trimming took 5 bases from V and 8 from J, leaving 22 bases between them. The CDR3 loop spans 16 amino acids. Germline CDR1 SNHLY, CDR2 FYNNEI.

A few counts support this clone. The chain joins TRBV6-6 to TRBJ1-5; no firm D call. The CDR3 extends over 14 amino acids. Germline CDR1 is MNHNY and CDR2 is SVGAGI (reference sequence). With 2 bases removed from V and 3 bases from J, the gap between germline ends came to 8 bases. In nucleotides, the CDR3 is TGTGCCAGCAGTTACGGGCAGAACAATCAGCCCCAGCATTTT. Protein: CASSYGQNNQPQHF.

The chain is built from TRBV28 and TRBJ1-5; tentative D call: TRBD1 (6 bases). Germline assignment: CDR1 MDHEN and CDR2 SYDVKM. The V end lost 3 bases, the J end lost 6 bases, and 12 bases lay between the germline ends. There are 14 residues in the CDR3. The CDR3 sequence: CASSLIQGRQPQHF. Here the CDR3 DNA reads TGTGCCAGCAGTTTGATACAGGGTCGTCAGCCCCAGCATTTT.

CDR3 sequence reads: CASTRGDYTEAFF. Here the CDR3 DNA reads TGCGCCAGCACCCGGGGGGATTACACTGAAGCTTTCTTT. The chain carries TRBV5-1 and TRBJ1-1; possibly TRBD1 for D (5 bases). Deletions cut 6 bases from V and 3 bases from J, with 12 bases between. CDR1 is SGHRS, CDR2 YFSETQ, per germline. The CDR3 length is 13 residues.

The V gene is TRBV18, the J gene TRBJ2-7, with D unclear. Germline values: CDR1 KGHSH, CDR2 LQKENI. There are 12 residues in the CDR3. Trimming cost V 1 base and J 5 bases, with 6 bases left between them. The CDR3 DNA reads TGTGCCAGCTCACCACTTGGAAACGAGCAGTACTTC. Amino acids: CASSPLGNEQYF.

V is TRBV11-1 and J is TRBJ1-6; weak D call: TRBD1 (5 bases). V shed 4 bases and J shed 7 bases, with 14 bases lying between them. CDR1 and CDR2 (germline): SGHAT, FQDESV (reference sequence). The CDR3 is 15 residues long. The CDR3 region has the DNA TGTGCCAGCAGCTCCAGAGGGGAGGGAAATTCACCCCTCCACTTT. It is translated as CASSSRGEGNSPLHF.

The rearrangement links TRBV10-3 to TRBJ2-7; the D gene could be TRBD1 or TRBD2 (5 bases each). This CDR3 region has 13 residues. Trimming pared 5 bases from V and 6 bases from J, leaving 14 bases between. Germline V gene data show CDR1 as ENHRY and CDR2 as SYGVKD. CDR3 loop: CAISSGTPSEQYF. The CDR3 bases are TGTGCCATCAGTTCCGGGACGCCGTCCGAGCAGTACTTC.

This chain links TRBV28 with TRBJ2-7; possibly TRBD2 for D (5 bases). This CDR3 is 15 amino acids long. Trimming removed 7 bases at V and 2 bases at J, with 18 bases between. Per the germline V gene, CDR1 is MDHEN and CDR2 is SYDVKM. The CDR3 protein is CASKPLDEGTYEQYF. CDR3 bases: TGTGCCAGCAAACCCCTAGACGAGGGCACCTACGAGCAGTACTTC.

J is TRBJ2-1 and V is TRBV4-1, with 7 bases lining up with TRBD1. Germline assignment: CDR1 MGHRA and CDR2 YSYEKL. The CDR3 is 18 amino acids. The J segment lost 1 base and the V segment lost 4 bases, leaving 13 bases of the junction unmatched. CDR3 nucleotides: TGCGCCAGCAGCCGTAGACAGGGCCAAATCTGGTCCTACAATGAGCAGTTCTTC. It is translated as CASSRRQGQIWSYNEQFF.

The sample holds one count of this clone. The V and J genes are TRBV4-1 and TRBJ1-1, with D tentatively TRBD1 (5 bases). V lost 4 bases and J 6 bases, leaving 18 bases between the germline ends. This CDR3 comprises 15 residues. CDR1 and CDR2 (germline): MGHRA, YSYEKL. The CDR3 is CASSRGTSAGSEAFF. The CDR3 DNA is TGCGCCAGCAGCCGCGGGACCTCAGCAGGTTCTGAAGCTTTCTTT.

The chain uses TRBV2 and TRBJ2-2, with D possibly matching TRBD1 (5 bases). Germline values: CDR1 SNHLY, CDR2 FYNNEI. The CDR3 is made up of 15 amino acids. Trimming removed 3 bases from V and 3 bases from J, with 11 bases in between. CDR3 nucleotides: TGTGCCAGCAGTGATAGGGGTCCCGACACCGGGGAGCTGTTTTTT. Encoded protein: CASSDRGPDTGELFF.

V usage is TRBV18 and J usage is TRBJ2-7; TRBD2 is a possible D gene (6 bases). CDR3 length: 17 amino acids. Trimming stripped 2 bases from V and 6 bases from J, with 23 bases between. Germline CDR1 and CDR2: KGHSH and LQKENI. The CDR3 DNA reads as TGTGCCAGCTCACCAAGCATCTTCTTATCGACTAGAGGCGAGCAGTACTTC. The encoded protein is CASSPSIFLSTRGEQYF.

V gene TRBV20-1 combines with J gene TRBJ2-3; unclear D gene. Trimming took off 5 bases at V and 10 bases at J, with 10 bases between the two ends. CDR3 length: 10 amino acids. Germline V gives CDR1 DFQATT, CDR2 SNEGSKA (reference sequence). The CDR3 coding sequence is TGCAGTGCTGCCACTGAGGCGCAGTATTTT. Translation: CSAATEAQYF.

This clone came up a few times. The rearrangement joins TRBV5-1 to TRBJ1-2; perhaps TRBD1 as D (6 bases). In germline, CDR1 is SGHRS, CDR2 YFSETQ. The CDR3 loop spans 14 amino acids. V was trimmed by 4 bases and J by 2 bases, leaving 12 bases between them. This CDR3 is CASSPQGRNYGYTF. Here the CDR3 DNA reads TGCGCCAGCAGCCCACAGGGCAGAAACTATGGCTACACCTTC.

V and J are TRBV29-1 and TRBJ1-1; D remains unclear. Germline loops: CDR1 SQVTM, CDR2 ANQGSEA. This CDR3 is built from 13 residues. The V and J ends lost 0 bases and 1 base respectively, with 6 bases between them. The CDR3 spells CSVEDSRNTEAFF. As DNA, the CDR3 is TGCAGCGTTGAAGATTCCAGGAACACTGAAGCTTTCTTT.

V usage is TRBV30 and J usage is TRBJ1-1; a weak D match, TRBD1 (6 bases). V was cut by 4 bases and J by 4 bases, with 22 bases left in between. The CDR3 sequence is 16 residues long. CDR1 GTSNPN and CDR2 SVGIG come from the germline V gene (reference sequence). The CDR3 region has the DNA TGTGCCTGGAAAACCCCGGGGGCCTCAAACCGCACTGAAGCTTTCTTT. Residues: CAWKTPGASNRTEAFF. Complete variable domain (other parts from reference TRBV30 and TRBJ1-1): SQTIHQWPATLVQPVGSPLSLECTVEGTSNPNLYWYRQAAGRGLQLLFYSVGIGQISSEVPQNLSASRPQDRQFILSSKKLLLSDSGFYLCAWKTPGASNRTEAFFGQGTRLTVV.

The chain employs TRBV4-3 and TRBJ2-7; perhaps TRBD1 as D (5 bases). This CDR3 has 15 residues. The V end lost 1 base, the J end lost 3 bases, and 13 bases lay between the germline ends. CDR1 LGHNA and CDR2 YSLEER come from the germline V gene. The CDR3 region is CASSQVEGVGYEQYF. The DNA for the CDR3 is TGCGCCAGCAGCCAAGTAGAAGGGGTGGGCTACGAGCAGTACTTC.

The chain uses TRBV5-1 and TRBJ2-3; 10 positions match TRBD1. The CDR3 length is 16 residues. CDR1 is SGHRS, CDR2 YFSETQ, per germline. After removal of 1 base from V and 3 bases from J, the junction contained 5 bases not matched to a gene. The DNA for the CDR3 is TGCGCCAGCAGCTTGTTCGGACAGGGGGAAACAGATACGCAGTATTTT. Encoded protein: CASSLFGQGETDTQYF.

The chain carries TRBV5-1 and TRBJ1-4; possibly TRBD1 for D (6 bases). The germline V gene encodes CDR1 SGHRS and CDR2 YFSETQ. Trimming removed 0 bases from V and 7 bases from J, with 13 bases in between. This CDR3 is 15 amino acids long. The DNA for the CDR3 is TGCGCCAGCAGCTTGGGTCCAGGGGAGGCTGAAAAACTGTTTTTT. Its protein product is CASSLGPGEAEKLFF.

The rearrangement joins TRBV4-3 to TRBJ2-3, with 13 bases matching TRBD2. CDR1 and CDR2 from the germline V gene are LGHNA and YSLEER. This CDR3 region has 18 residues. J was trimmed by 4 bases and V by 0 bases; bases with no gene match: 7. The CDR3: CASSQDIGLAGVPDTQYF. The CDR3 DNA sequence: TGCGCCAGCAGCCAAGATATTGGACTAGCGGGAGTTCCAGATACGCAGTATTTT.